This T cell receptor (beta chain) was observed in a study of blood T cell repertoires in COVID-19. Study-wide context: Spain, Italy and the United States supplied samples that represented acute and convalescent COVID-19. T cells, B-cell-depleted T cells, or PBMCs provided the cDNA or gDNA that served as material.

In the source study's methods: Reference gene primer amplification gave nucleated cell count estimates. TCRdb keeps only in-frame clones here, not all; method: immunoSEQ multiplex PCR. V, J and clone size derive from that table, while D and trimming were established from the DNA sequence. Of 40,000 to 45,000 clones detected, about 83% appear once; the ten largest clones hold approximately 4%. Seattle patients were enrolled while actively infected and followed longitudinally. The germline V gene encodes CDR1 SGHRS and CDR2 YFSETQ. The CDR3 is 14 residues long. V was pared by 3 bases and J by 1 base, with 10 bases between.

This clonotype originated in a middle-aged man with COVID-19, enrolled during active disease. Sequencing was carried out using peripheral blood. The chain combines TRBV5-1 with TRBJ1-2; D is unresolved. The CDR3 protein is CASSSSGGNYGYTF. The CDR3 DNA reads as TGCGCCAGCAGCTCGTCAGGTGGTAACTATGGCTACACCTTC.